These 20 T cell receptor beta chains share one sample of origin, sequenced in a study of Graves' ophthalmopathy and Graves' hyperthyroidism. RNA transcripts served as template for amplifying TCR beta CDR3 sequences. The library came from an HTBI-primed first-round RT-PCR and a second-round multiplex PCR. In TCRdb, the multiplex PCR reads were re-called with MiXCR into one record per CDR3 protein. Among about 160,000 distinct CDR3 sequences, about 40% were seen once, and the ten largest hold under 6.5%. The specimen was peripheral blood. The receptors derive from a woman between 35 and 50 years old with Graves' ophthalmopathy.

This clonotype was observed many times. V usage is TRBV5-6 and J usage is TRBJ1-5, with D perhaps TRBD1 (5 bases). Germline lookup yields CDR1 SGHDT and CDR2 YYEEEE. This CDR3 is 15 amino acids long. V dropped 1 base and J dropped 5 bases, with 13 bases sitting between them. This CDR3 is CASSLFQGRDQPQHF. The CDR3 DNA reads as TGTGCCAGCAGCTTGTTCCAGGGCAGGGATCAGCCCCAGCATTTT.

This clonotype was seen repeatedly, ten times or more. This rearrangement joins TRBV11-3 to TRBJ1-1; D is unclear. CDR3 length: 14 residues. Trimming stripped 0 bases from V and 1 base from J, with 6 bases between. Germline CDR1 and CDR2: SGHNT and YENEEA. The DNA for the CDR3 is TGTGCCAGCAGCTTAGATGGTTGGAACACTGAAGCTTTCTTT. Translating gives CASSLDGWNTEAFF.

V gene TRBV5-1 combines with J gene TRBJ2-7, with D perhaps being TRBD1 or TRBD2 (5 bases each). Per the germline V gene, CDR1 is SGHRS and CDR2 is YFSETQ. Trimming stripped 4 bases from V and 0 bases from J, with 14 bases between. This CDR3 is 15 amino acids long. CDR3 amino acids: CASSIGTAVSYEQYF. The CDR3 DNA is TGCGCCAGCAGCATAGGGACGGCCGTCTCCTACGAGCAGTACTTC. Filled out from reference TRBV5-1 and TRBJ2-7, the complete variable domain reads KAGVTQTPRYLIKTRGQQVTLSCSPISGHRSVSWYQQTPGQGLQFLFEYFSETQRNKGNFPGRFSGRQFSNSRSEMNVSTLELGDSALYLCASSIGTAVSYEQYFGPGTRLTVT.

Ten or more counts support this clonotype. This chain uses TRBV13 with TRBJ2-4, with TRBD1 as a possible D gene (5 bases). CDR1 and CDR2 from the germline V gene are PRHDT and FYEKMQ (reference sequence). The CDR3 loop spans 16 amino acids. Trimming stripped 5 bases from V and 0 bases from J, with 14 bases between. CDR3 loop: CASSTLTDLAKNIQYF. Here the CDR3 DNA reads TGTGCCAGCAGCACCCTGACAGATTTAGCCAAAAACATTCAGTACTTC.

This clonotype was observed many times. V gene TRBV9 combines with J gene TRBJ2-7; 9 bases fit TRBD2. Losses at the gene ends were 3 bases for V and 6 bases for J; bases not matched to a gene: 10. This CDR3 is built from 15 residues. Germline CDR1 SGDLS, CDR2 YYNGEE. CDR3 sequence reads: CASSARAGGLSEQYF. The CDR3 DNA reads TGTGCCAGCAGCGCGAGGGCGGGAGGGCTGAGCGAGCAGTACTTC.

V gene TRBV27 combines with J gene TRBJ1-1, with D possibly matching TRBD1 (6 bases). The V gene's germline CDR1 is MNHEY and CDR2 SMNVEV (reference sequence). The germline V and J ends were trimmed by 6 bases and 7 bases, with 24 bases remaining between them. The CDR3 is 16 residues long. The CDR3 DNA reads as TGTGCCAGCAGCACGACGACAGGAGGGGAGAGAGTTGAAGCTTTCTTT. It codes for CASSTTTGGERVEAFF.

This clonotype was observed many times. V usage is TRBV27 and J usage is TRBJ1-1; 7 nucleotides align to TRBD1. Germline V gene lookup returns CDR1 MNHEY and CDR2 SMNVEV (reference sequence). With V trimmed by 5 bases and J by 4 bases, 7 bases remained unmatched. The CDR3 is 14 amino acids. The CDR3: CASSPRQGATEAFF. CDR3 nucleotide sequence: TGTGCCAGCAGTCCCCGACAGGGCGCCACTGAAGCTTTCTTT.

This clonotype came up many times. The chain joins TRBV28 to TRBJ2-5; TRBD1 matches at 9 bases. J was trimmed by 5 bases and V by 5 bases; bases with no gene match: 6. Germline CDR1 and CDR2: MDHEN and SYDVKM. The CDR3 totals 14 residues. In nucleotides, the CDR3 is TGTGCCAGCAGTCCCGGGACAGGGTATGAGACCCAGTACTTC. This encodes CASSPGTGYETQYF.

The V and J genes are TRBV12-3 or TRBV12-4 and TRBJ1-5; TRBD1 might be the D (5 bases). V was trimmed by 6 bases and J by 9 bases, leaving 15 bases between them. The CDR3 runs to 13 residues. This chain's CDR3 is CASRRAGVGPQHF. CDR3 coding DNA: TGTGCCAGCAGGCGCGCGGGGGTTGGGCCCCAGCATTTT.

This clonotype was found many times. The CDR3 DNA reads as TGTGCCAGCAGCCCGGGACTAGCGGTCCCCTACGAGCAGTACTTC. It codes for CASSPGLAVPYEQYF. The chain has TRBV9 and TRBJ2-7; 11 bases align to TRBD2. The germline V gene has CDR1 SGDLS and CDR2 YYNGEE. V lost 4 bases to trimming and J lost 2 bases; unmatched junction nucleotides: 5. CDR3 length: 15 amino acids.

The gene calls are TRBV6-1 and TRBJ1-1; no firm D call. The CDR3 contains 11 residues. Germline-derived CDR1 and CDR2 are MNHNS and SASEGT. CDR3 nucleotides: TGTGCGTCAGCGAGAAACACTGAAGCTTTCTTT. The encoded protein is CASARNTEAFF.

This clonotype was counted at least ten times. This chain links TRBV4-1 with TRBJ1-2, with a tentative D call TRBD1 (5 bases). CDR1 is MGHRA, CDR2 YSYEKL, per germline. The V and J ends lost 1 base and 0 bases respectively, with 15 bases between them. This CDR3 is built from 17 residues. This CDR3 is CASSQGDRVGANYGYTF. In DNA form, the CDR3 reads TGCGCCAGCAGCCAAGGGGACCGAGTTGGGGCTAACTATGGCTACACCTTC.

The chain couples TRBV6-2 or TRBV6-3 to TRBJ1-3; a possible D gene is TRBD1 (5 bases). The germline V gene has CDR1 MNHEY and CDR2 SVGEGT. V was pared by 5 bases and J by 0 bases, with 23 bases between. The CDR3 runs 19 residues. The CDR3 protein is CASSPNNGDQPYSGNTIYF. DNA for the CDR3: TGTGCCAGCAGTCCTAATAACGGGGACCAACCTTACTCTGGAAACACCATATATTTT.

This clonotype was detected ten times or more. The chain carries TRBV7-6 and TRBJ1-1, with 7 bases aligning to TRBD1. The CDR3 is made up of 15 amino acids. Germline V gene data show CDR1 as SGHVS and CDR2 as FNYEAQ. Trimming took 5 bases from V and 3 from J; bases not matched to a gene: 9. The CDR3 region is CASSPRQGYDTEAFF. The DNA for the CDR3 is TGTGCCAGCAGCCCACGACAGGGTTACGACACTGAAGCTTTCTTT.

This clonotype was detected ten times or more. The genes are TRBV5-1 and TRBJ1-6; D is ambiguous. From germline, CDR1 is SGHRS and CDR2 YFSETQ. The CDR3 covers 18 residues. The V end lost 2 bases, the J end lost 0 bases, and 15 bases lay between the germline ends. This chain's CDR3 is CASSFATSSSSYNSPLHF. Here the CDR3 DNA reads TGCGCCAGCAGCTTCGCCACAAGTTCCAGCTCCTATAATTCACCCCTCCACTTT.

The chain joins TRBV6-4 to TRBJ1-1; 10 bases are shared with TRBD1. Germline trimming cut 6 bases from V and 4 bases from J; bases unmatched to any gene: 5. The CDR3 is made up of 14 amino acids. Germline V CDR1 and CDR2: MRHNA, SNTAGT. In nucleotides, the CDR3 is TGTGCCAGCAGAGAAAGGACAGGGGGCACTGAAGCTTTCTTT. Encoded protein: CASRERTGGTEAFF.

This clonotype occurred many times. The genes are TRBV6-2 or TRBV6-3 and TRBJ1-2; perhaps TRBD1 as D (5 bases). Germline assignment: CDR1 MNHEY and CDR2 SVGEGT. V was shortened by 5 bases and J by 4 bases, with 17 bases between the two germline ends. There are 15 residues in the CDR3. The CDR3 sequence is CASSKPQDLGYGYTF. The CDR3 DNA follows: TGTGCCAGCAGTAAACCACAGGACCTAGGCTATGGCTACACCTTC.

The chain links TRBV24-1 to TRBJ1-5; D gene uncertain. Trimming cost V 7 bases and J 7 bases, with 16 bases left between them. Germline V gives CDR1 KGHDR, CDR2 SFDVKD. This CDR3 region has 14 residues. CDR3 residues: CATSRSGSGQPQHF. In DNA form, the CDR3 reads TGTGCCACCAGCCGGTCCGGGTCGGGGCAGCCCCAGCATTTT.

This clonotype showed up many times. J is TRBJ2-5 and V is TRBV20-1; no firm D call. CDR1 and CDR2 from the germline V gene are DFQATT and SNEGSKA (reference sequence). The CDR3 consists of 10 residues. The germline V and J ends were trimmed by 0 bases and 4 bases, with 0 bases remaining between them. The CDR3 here is CSAREETQYF. For the CDR3, the DNA is TGCAGTGCTAGAGAAGAGACCCAGTACTTC.

This clonotype was observed at least ten times. J is TRBJ1-5 and V is TRBV29-1; D is unresolved. V lost 6 bases and J 7 bases, leaving 13 bases between the germline ends. The CDR3 runs to 12 residues. Germline V gene lookup returns CDR1 SQVTM and CDR2 ANQGSEA. CDR3 sequence reads: CSVVNSGQPQHF. CDR3 nucleotide sequence: TGCAGCGTCGTGAATTCGGGGCAGCCCCAGCATTTT.